The sequence of this T cell receptor (beta chain) was determined in a study of blood T cell repertoires in COVID-19. Study-level background: Sites across the United States, Italy and Spain contributed samples from acute and convalescent COVID-19. PBMCs, B-cell-depleted T cells, or T cells provided the cDNA or gDNA that made up the material.

With 8 bases removed from V and 0 bases from J, the gap between germline ends came to 11 bases. Germline CDR1 is SNHLY and CDR2 is FYNNEI. There are 13 residues in the CDR3. In the authors' workflow: Nucleated cell counts were estimated from reference gene primer amplification. Clones were sequenced by immunoSEQ multiplex PCR, and TCRdb holds only the in-frame ones, with some missing. The D gene and trimming were derived from the DNA, and the V and J assignments and clone size from that table. The repertoire holds about half a million clones, with approximately 85% as singletons. This sequence was found in a human donor in a cohort sampled during active COVID-19. This chain joins TRBV2 and TRBJ2-7; D is undetermined. The sequenced sample was peripheral blood. The DNA for the CDR3 is TGTGCCAGCCAAAGATCAGTCTCCTACGAGCAGTACTTC. Translated: CASQRSVSYEQYF.